A single sample gave rise to the 15 T cell receptor beta chains below, sequenced in a study of HIV-infected patients and healthy controls. About 500 ng RNA was reverse transcribed with alpha and beta constant-region primers. Separate chain-specific third strand synthesis with multiplexing indices produced the alpha and beta libraries. A single record per CDR3 protein comes from TCRdb applying MiXCR to the 5' RACE reads. The repertoire has roughly 16,000 distinct CDR3 sequences, 4.5% to 7% of them found once; the top ten carry under 2.5%. No cell fractionation was done, so the repertoire covers all unsorted peripheral blood T cells. Material for sequencing was blood. All receptors derive from an adult in good health.

Many counts were recorded for this clonotype. This sequence joins TRBV20-1 and TRBJ1-5, with 9 bases lining up with TRBD1. The CDR3 has 14 residues. Trimming removed 6 bases from V and 4 bases from J; junction bases left unmatched: 7. In germline, CDR1 is DFQATT, CDR2 SNEGSKA (reference sequence). CDR3 nucleotides: TGCAGTGCCGGGGGACAGGGAAGAAATCAGCCCCAGCATTTT. Protein product: CSAGGQGRNQPQHF.

This clonotype is termed medium-sized. The genes are TRBV6-6 and TRBJ1-5; D is perhaps TRBD1 (6 bases). Trimming took off 6 bases at V and 0 bases at J, with 18 bases between the two ends. The CDR3 extends over 17 amino acids. CDR1 is MNHNY, CDR2 SVGAGI, per germline (reference sequence). CDR3 sequence: CASSYKRQEDSNQPQHF. As DNA, the CDR3 is TGTGCCAGCAGCTATAAACGACAGGAGGATAGCAATCAGCCCCAGCATTTT.

At least ten counts were recorded for this clonotype. The V and J genes are TRBV6-2 or TRBV6-3 and TRBJ2-3; possible D gene TRBD2, 6 bases. Germline CDR1 is MNHEY and CDR2 is SVGEGT. Trimming cost V 4 bases and J 8 bases, with 13 bases left between them. The CDR3 contains 13 residues. The CDR3 sequence is CASSSLASGTQYF. DNA of the CDR3: TGTGCCAGCAGTTCACTAGCATCTGGTACGCAGTATTTT.

Ten or more counts support this clonotype. The J gene is TRBJ1-1, the V gene TRBV2; unclear D gene. CDR1 is SNHLY and CDR2 is FYNNEI in the germline V gene. This CDR3 comprises 12 residues. V lost 6 bases, J lost 4 bases, and 9 bases lay in between. The CDR3 DNA reads TGTGCCAGCAGGACAATGACCACTGAAGCTTTCTTT. Its protein is CASRTMTTEAFF.

There are many counts of this clonotype. The V gene is TRBV10-2, the J gene TRBJ1-5, with TRBD1 identical over 7 bases. Germline V gives CDR1 WSHSY, CDR2 SAAADI. This CDR3 is 15 amino acids long. J lost 5 bases, V lost 3 bases, and 7 bases had no gene match. CDR3 protein: CASSDGDSEYQPQHF. The CDR3 bases are TGCGCCAGCAGTGATGGGGACAGCGAATATCAGCCCCAGCATTTT.

This clonotype was detected ten times or more. This chain links TRBV20-1 with TRBJ2-6, with a weak D call TRBD1 (6 bases). The CDR3 is made up of 17 amino acids. V was cut by 0 bases and J by 0 bases, with 12 bases left in between. The germline CDR1 and CDR2 sequences are DFQATT and SNEGSKA (reference sequence). The CDR3 nucleotides read TGCAGTGCTAGAGAGGAGGACAGCCCCTCTGGGGCCAACGTCCTGACTTTC. Amino acids: CSAREEDSPSGANVLTF.

Ten or more counts support this clonotype. The chain combines TRBV18 with TRBJ1-1, with D unresolved. The CDR3 spans 14 residues. V dropped 3 bases and J dropped 2 bases, with 10 bases sitting between them. CDR1 is KGHSH, CDR2 LQKENI, per germline. The CDR3 here is CASSPLALNTEAFF. Written as DNA, the CDR3 is TGTGCCAGCTCACCTCTAGCTTTAAACACTGAAGCTTTCTTT.

The table lists this clonotype with many counts. The J gene is TRBJ1-2, the V gene TRBV12-3 or TRBV12-4; 7 bases are shared with TRBD1. This CDR3 comprises 16 residues. V lost 4 bases and J lost 2; bases outside the gene matches: 10. CDR3 sequence reads: CASSSRPDRVNYGYTF. The CDR3 region has the DNA TGTGCCAGCAGTTCCCGGCCCGACAGGGTGAACTATGGCTACACCTTC.

At least ten counts were recorded for this clonotype. V gene TRBV7-8 combines with J gene TRBJ2-3; 10 bases are a match to TRBD1. The ends lost 1 base at V and 11 bases at J; junction bases unmatched: 9. The CDR3 has 15 amino acids. From germline, CDR1 is SGHVS and CDR2 FQNEAQ. The CDR3 bases are TGTGCCAGCAGCTTAGGACAGGGGGCCACCCTAGGGCAGTATTTT. Translating it yields CASSLGQGATLGQYF.

This clonotype was recorded many times. The chain is built from TRBV20-1 and TRBJ1-2; a weak D match, TRBD1 (5 bases). The CDR3 loop spans 13 amino acids. Germline assignment: CDR1 DFQATT and CDR2 SNEGSKA (reference sequence). Trimming took 3 bases from V and 6 from J, leaving 14 bases between them. CDR3 amino acids: CSASAGTGDGYTF. The CDR3 region has the DNA TGCAGTGCTAGTGCTGGGACGGGTGATGGCTACACCTTC.

This clonotype was seen ten or more times. This sequence joins TRBV18 and TRBJ1-4; no definite D call. Trimming removed 0 bases at V and 4 bases at J, with 3 bases between. The CDR3 is 13 residues long. Germline loops: CDR1 KGHSH, CDR2 LQKENI. CDR3 sequence reads: CASSPPYNEKLFF. The CDR3 nucleotides read TGTGCCAGCTCACCACCTTATAATGAAAAACTGTTTTTT.

This clonotype was observed many times. The chain carries TRBV5-1 and TRBJ2-7; 8 bases match TRBD2. CDR3 length: 14 residues. J was trimmed by 3 bases and V by 0 bases; bases with no gene match: 2. In germline, CDR1 is SGHRS, CDR2 YFSETQ. The CDR3 here is CASSLVSGGYEQYF. DNA for the CDR3: TGCGCCAGCAGCTTGGTAAGCGGGGGCTACGAGCAGTACTTC.

This clonotype came up many times. V usage is TRBV5-8 and J usage is TRBJ1-1; D not certain. The V gene's germline CDR1 is SGHTS and CDR2 YDEGEE. The CDR3 covers 13 residues. The V gene lost 0 bases and the J gene lost 1 base, with 4 bases spanning the gap. The CDR3 is CASSLARNTEAFF. The CDR3 region has the DNA TGTGCCAGCAGCTTGGCCCGGAACACTGAAGCTTTCTTT.

This clonotype was seen ten or more times. The rearrangement links TRBV3-1 to TRBJ2-7, with D unclear. Germline loops: CDR1 LGHDT, CDR2 YNNKEL (reference sequence). The CDR3 is 14 residues long. The ends were cut back, 4 bases at V and 5 bases at J, with 15 bases in the middle. This CDR3 reads CASSPRRFPHEQYF. The CDR3, as DNA: TGTGCCAGCAGCCCCCGGCGGTTTCCCCACGAGCAGTACTTC.

This clonotype was picked up many times. DNA of the CDR3: TGTGCCAGCAGCCCCGCCGGGACAGGGTTTTGGACTGAAGCTTTCTTT. Its protein product is CASSPAGTGFWTEAFF. The J gene is TRBJ1-1, the V gene TRBV5-4, with 9 bases that match TRBD1. Germline assignment: CDR1 SGHNT and CDR2 YYREEE (reference sequence). The CDR3 covers 16 residues. Germline trimming cut 4 bases from V and 5 bases from J; bases unmatched to any gene: 12.